The source of this TCR beta chain is a study of Ad26.COV2.S vaccination and SARS-CoV-2 variants. The study's findings and limits: Substantial breadth in spike-specific CD8+ and CD4+ T cell responses was reportedly seen after vaccination. Placebo recipients and vaccine recipients were similar in non-spike TCR breadth.

As concerns this clone: What it binds is not known.

Assay: immunoSEQ multiplex PCR; the TCRdb copy retains only in-frame clones and omits some. This sample has a few hundred thousand clones; roughly 90% occur once, and the top ten carry under 2%. The treatment here: some 19 received Ad26.COV2.S at low or high dose, single or two shots; about 5 received placebo; per-sample allocation not given. Sampling was performed 63 days after the first vaccine or placebo injection. Boston provided a donor who was an adult aged 18-55 years. The germline V and J ends were trimmed by 5 bases and 3 bases, with 8 bases remaining between them. This CDR3 has 13 residues. From germline, CDR1 is LNHDA and CDR2 SQIVND (reference sequence).

This sequence was found in a person aged 18 to 59 who received the Ad26.COV2.S COVID-19 vaccine or a placebo. Sequenced here: peripheral blood, sampled in a trial of Ad26.COV2.S vaccine versus placebo. V usage is TRBV19 and J usage is TRBJ1-5; the D is unclear. This CDR3 is CASSSTANQPQHF. The DNA for the CDR3 is TGTGCCAGTAGTTCGACCGCCAATCAGCCCCAGCATTTT.